This TCR beta chain was identified in a study of PD-L1 blockade in urothelial cancer. Whole-study context: Of prior chemotherapy regimens, patients had received between 0 and 3.

Time point specified: peripheral blood 6 weeks after treatment start. Spiked synthetic TCR analogs estimated absolute template abundance per PCR. Sequencing used immunoSEQ multiplex PCR; TCRdb keeps in-frame clones, though not all of them. The sample gives tens of thousands of clones, over 60% of which show up once; about 3.5% is in the top ten. CDR1 is SGHNT and CDR2 is YYREEE in the germline V gene (reference sequence). This CDR3 is built from 15 residues. V lost 2 bases and J 3 bases, leaving 13 bases between the germline ends. The TCR comes from a man in his 70s with urothelial cancer. The source was PBMCs, collected around atezolizumab (anti-PD-L1) treatment. The chain recombines TRBV5-4 with TRBJ2-3, with a possible D match to TRBD2 (5 bases). CDR3 region: CASSFRTLATDTQYF. CDR3 nucleotides: TGTGCCAGCAGCTTTCGTACTCTAGCAACAGATACGCAGTATTTT.